These 26 T cell receptor beta chains were sequenced from one sample in a study of cytomegalovirus exposure and HLA in healthy donors. PCR amplification relied on 60 Vbeta primers (plus 13 Jbeta primers). Clones were read by immunoSEQ multiplex PCR, and TCRdb kept only the in-frame ones, dropping some. The data hold roughly 160,000 clones, with over 70% observed a single time. Source material: PBMCs. The source of these receptors is a man aged 18 to 30 in good health and CMV-seropositive.

This chain joins TRBV5-6 and TRBJ2-7; 7 bases map to TRBD1. Germline CDR1 reads SGHDT; CDR2 reads YYEEEE. This CDR3 has 12 amino acids. V lost 5 bases to trimming and J lost 7 bases; unmatched junction nucleotides: 6. CDR3 loop: CASSFDRAEQYF. In nucleotides, the CDR3 is TGTGCCAGCAGTTTCGACAGGGCAGAGCAGTACTTC.

The V call is TRBV13, the J call TRBJ2-7; 7 positions match TRBD1. J lost 4 bases, V lost 5 bases, and 5 bases had no gene match. The germline CDR1 and CDR2 sequences are PRHDT and FYEKMQ (reference sequence). CDR3 size: 13 residues. The CDR3 DNA reads TGTGCCAGCAGCCTAAGGACAGGATACGAGCAGTACTTC. Amino acids: CASSLRTGYEQYF. The whole variable domain, remainder taken from reference TRBV13 and TRBJ2-7, is AAGVIQSPRHLIKEKRETATLKCYPIPRHDTVYWYQQGPGQDPQFLISFYEKMQSDKGSIPDRFSAQQFSDYHSELNMSSLELGDSALYFCASSLRTGYEQYFGPGTRLTVT.

This clone was seen once. The gene calls are TRBV7-8 and TRBJ2-2; possibly TRBD2 for D (6 bases). Germline V lookup: CDR1 SGHVS, CDR2 FQNEAQ. V shed 2 bases and J shed 7 bases, with 14 bases lying between them. The CDR3 consists of 15 residues. The chain's CDR3 is CASSLPWVSGGELFF. As DNA, the CDR3 is TGTGCCAGCAGCTTACCGTGGGTTAGCGGCGGGGAGCTGTTTTTT.

In this sample, this clone turned up a few times. This CDR3 reads CASSLGEGANGYTF. In DNA, the CDR3 is TGTGCCAGCAGCTTAGGAGAGGGGGCAAATGGCTACACCTTC. The genes are TRBV7-9 and TRBJ1-2; 7 bases match TRBD1. CDR1 is SEHNR, CDR2 FQNEAQ, per germline (reference sequence). CDR3 length equals 14 residues. The V segment lost 1 base and the J segment 6 bases; nucleotides outside the gene matches: 5.

V is TRBV2 and J is TRBJ2-3; D is unresolved. The CDR3 has 14 amino acids. V was clipped by 3 bases and J by 5 bases, with 12 bases between them. CDR1 is SNHLY and CDR2 is FYNNEI in the germline V gene. The CDR3 reads CASSDLTTIDTQYF. Written as DNA, the CDR3 is TGTGCCAGCAGTGATTTAACAACGATAGATACGCAGTATTTT.

This rearrangement joins TRBV19 to TRBJ1-1; 7 positions match TRBD1. CDR3 length: 13 amino acids. Losses at the gene ends were 2 bases for V and 3 bases for J; bases not matched to a gene: 0. Germline-derived CDR1 and CDR2 are LNHDA and SQIVND (reference sequence). CDR3 protein: CASSITGDTEAFF. As DNA, the CDR3 is TGTGCCAGTAGTATAACAGGGGACACTGAAGCTTTCTTT.

V gene TRBV2 combines with J gene TRBJ2-5; a weak D match, TRBD1 (5 bases). Germline lookup yields CDR1 SNHLY and CDR2 FYNNEI. This CDR3 is built from 13 residues. Trimming removed 9 bases at V and 1 base at J, with 12 bases between. The CDR3 coding sequence is TGTGCCAGACAAGCAGGGTCCCAAGAGACCCAGTACTTC. This gives the protein CARQAGSQETQYF. Drawing the rest from reference TRBV2 and TRBJ2-5, the complete variable domain is EPEVTQTPSHQVTQMGQEVILRCVPISNHLYFYWYRQILGQKVEFLVSFYNNEISEKSEIFDDQFSVERPDGSNFTLKIRSTKLEDSAMYFCARQAGSQETQYFGPGTRLLVL.

This clone occurred a few times. The chain combines TRBV5-6 with TRBJ2-7, with a weak D call TRBD2 (6 bases). The CDR3 has 14 residues. Germline loops: CDR1 SGHDT, CDR2 YYEEEE. Trimming removed 0 bases from V and 3 bases from J, with 10 bases in between. CDR3 protein: CASSLAGGNYEQYF. The DNA of the CDR3 is TGTGCCAGCAGCTTGGCTGGAGGGAACTACGAGCAGTACTTC.

This chain uses TRBV14 with TRBJ2-3, with 9 nucleotides matching TRBD1. V dropped 5 bases and J dropped 6; count of bases not matched to a gene: 15. This CDR3 spans 17 amino acids. Germline CDR1 SGHDN, CDR2 FVKESK. CDR3 protein: CASSGRVPGQGTDTQYF. CDR3 nucleotide sequence: TGTGCCAGCAGCGGAAGGGTCCCGGGACAGGGAACGGATACGCAGTATTTT.

This sequence joins TRBV9 and TRBJ2-2; D might be TRBD2 (6 bases). The CDR3 contains 16 residues. The germline V gene has CDR1 SGDLS and CDR2 YYNGEE. V shed 1 base and J shed 0 bases, with 10 bases lying between them. The CDR3 here is CASSVRLASNTGELFF. Written as DNA, the CDR3 is TGTGCCAGCAGCGTAAGGCTAGCGTCGAACACCGGGGAGCTGTTTTTT.

This clone has just a few counts. The chain joins TRBV5-1 to TRBJ2-3; maybe TRBD1 (6 bases). Deletions cut 2 bases from V and 2 bases from J, with 9 bases between. CDR1 is SGHRS and CDR2 is YFSETQ in the germline V gene. This CDR3 is 14 amino acids long. This CDR3 reads CASSLWDITDTQYF. CDR3 sequence (DNA): TGCGCCAGCAGCTTATGGGACATCACAGATACGCAGTATTTT.

The rearrangement joins TRBV27 to TRBJ1-2; tentative D call: TRBD1 (5 bases). The CDR3 sequence is 15 residues long. Trimming cost V 2 bases and J 3 bases, with 13 bases left between them. In germline, CDR1 is MNHEY, CDR2 SMNVEV (reference sequence). CDR3 region: CASSLAGRPDYGYTF. The CDR3 region has the DNA TGTGCCAGCAGTTTAGCAGGGCGGCCTGACTATGGCTACACCTTC.

The chain joins TRBV18 to TRBJ2-7; possible D gene TRBD1, 5 bases. This CDR3 has 14 residues. V lost 3 bases and J lost 5, with 14 bases in between. Germline CDR1 and CDR2: KGHSH and LQKENI. Here the CDR3 reads CASSPQGSLHEQYF. CDR3 bases: TGTGCCAGCTCACCGCAGGGTTCCCTCCACGAGCAGTACTTC.

DNA for the CDR3: TGTGCCAGCAGCTTACGGAGGGATGGTGCCGGGGAGCTGTTTTTT. As protein: CASSLRRDGAGELFF. The J gene is TRBJ2-2, the V gene TRBV11-2; D may be TRBD2 (6 bases). This CDR3 is built from 15 residues. With 2 bases removed from V and 6 bases from J, the gap between germline ends came to 13 bases. The germline gives CDR1 SGHAT, CDR2 FQNNGV.

J is TRBJ2-3 and V is TRBV7-8; D possibly corresponds to TRBD2 (6 bases). CDR3 length equals 14 residues. Germline lookup yields CDR1 SGHVS and CDR2 FQNEAQ. V was shortened by 7 bases and J by 3 bases, with 14 bases between the two germline ends. The DNA of the CDR3 is TGTGCCAGCACCCCGCGGGGAGGTACAGATACGCAGTATTTT. This sequence encodes CASTPRGGTDTQYF.

This chain joins TRBV6-6 and TRBJ1-1, with D maybe TRBD1 (5 bases). The germline V gene encodes CDR1 MNHNY and CDR2 SVGAGI (reference sequence). The CDR3 is 14 residues long. The V end lost 6 bases, the J end lost 3 bases, and 14 bases lay between the germline ends. CDR3 DNA: TGTGCCAGCAGGCACGGGGGAAAGGACACTGAAGCTTTCTTT. This encodes CASRHGGKDTEAFF.

In regard to this clone: At one of its ends the junction is not consistent with the germline gene, which may arise from a read error. The V and J genes are TRBV6-5 and TRBJ1-1, with 7 nucleotides matching TRBD1. In germline, CDR1 is MNHEY, CDR2 SVGAGI. This CDR3 has 14 amino acids. The CDR3 protein is CVSSPPDRIPEAFF. The CDR3 DNA follows: TGTGTCAGCAGTCCCCCGGACAGGATCCCTGAAGCTTTCTTT.

V gene TRBV5-4 combines with J gene TRBJ2-3; D is unclear. Trimming pared 0 bases from V and 3 bases from J, leaving 8 bases between. The CDR3 is 14 amino acids. Germline lookup yields CDR1 SGHNT and CDR2 YYREEE (reference sequence). This chain's CDR3 is CASSLGRETDTQYF. Written as DNA, the CDR3 is TGTGCCAGCAGCTTGGGTCGAGAGACAGATACGCAGTATTTT.

The chain carries TRBV7-8 and TRBJ1-2; D is uncertain. Germline V lookup: CDR1 SGHVS, CDR2 FQNEAQ. The CDR3 is 13 residues long. V lost 2 bases and J lost 5, with 9 bases in between. The CDR3: CASSLQRSYGYTF. Here the CDR3 DNA reads TGTGCCAGCAGCTTACAGCGATCTTATGGCTACACCTTC.

The chain has TRBV27 and TRBJ2-3; a possible D gene is TRBD2 (6 bases). Between the trimmed V and J ends, which lost 2 bases and 2 bases, there was a span of 14 bases. The CDR3 sequence is 16 residues long. Germline-derived CDR1 and CDR2 are MNHEY and SMNVEV (reference sequence). CDR3 residues: CASSLSGGIYTDTQYF. The CDR3 nucleotides read TGTGCCAGCAGTTTAAGTGGCGGGATTTACACAGATACGCAGTATTTT.

The rearrangement joins TRBV19 to TRBJ2-7; the match to TRBD2 covers 13 bases. The CDR3 sequence is 16 residues long. Trimming took 4 bases from V and 2 from J; bases not matched to a gene: 5. Germline CDR1 and CDR2: LNHDA and SQIVND (reference sequence). The CDR3 sequence is CASSSPGTSGTYEQYF. Written as DNA, the CDR3 is TGTGCCAGTAGTAGCCCCGGGACTAGCGGGACCTACGAGCAGTACTTC.

This chain uses TRBV14 with TRBJ2-5, with TRBD2 matching over 11 bases. CDR3 length: 16 amino acids. Losses at the gene ends were 1 base for V and 1 base for J; bases not matched to a gene: 2. The germline V gene encodes CDR1 SGHDN and CDR2 FVKESK. CDR3 DNA: TGTGCCAGCAGCCAAGGACTAGCGGGGTTCCAAGAGACCCAGTACTTC. It specifies CASSQGLAGFQETQYF.

This chain links TRBV9 with TRBJ1-4; TRBD1 matches at 7 bases. Germline lookup yields CDR1 SGDLS and CDR2 YYNGEE. CDR3 length: 18 residues. V trimming: 0 bases; J trimming: 0 bases; junction bases outside the gene matches: 8. The CDR3 coding sequence is TGTGCCAGCAGCGTAGGGAGACAGGGCCCTGCAACTAATGAAAAACTGTTTTTT. As protein: CASSVGRQGPATNEKLFF.

The rearrangement links TRBV7-9 to TRBJ2-3, with 8 nucleotides matching TRBD2. Germline CDR1 is SEHNR and CDR2 is FQNEAQ (reference sequence). V dropped 1 base and J dropped 1; count of bases not matched to a gene: 1. The CDR3 spans 15 residues. The CDR3 sequence: CASSLGRGGTDTQYF. The CDR3 coding sequence is TGTGCCAGCAGCTTAGGGCGGGGGGGCACAGATACGCAGTATTTT.

The chain is built from TRBV6-1 and TRBJ2-2; possibly TRBD2 for D (6 bases). The ends were cut back, 6 bases at V and 6 bases at J, with 11 bases in the middle. This CDR3 has 13 amino acids. Germline V gives CDR1 MNHNS, CDR2 SASEGT. CDR3 in amino acids: CASRWGEAGELFF. Here the CDR3 DNA reads TGTGCCAGCAGATGGGGGGAAGCCGGGGAGCTGTTTTTT.

The chain links TRBV6-5 to TRBJ2-1; possible D gene TRBD1, 5 bases. In germline, CDR1 is MNHEY, CDR2 SVGAGI. CDR3 length equals 10 residues. V shed 6 bases and J shed 11 bases, with 8 bases lying between them. CDR3 region: CASRGEKQFF. CDR3 DNA: TGTGCCAGCAGAGGGGAAAAGCAGTTCTTC.